A selection of T cell receptor beta chains follows, all from one sample in a study of CXCR3-negative and CXCR3-positive naive CD8 T cells. TCRdb re-called the 5' RACE reads and catalogs CDR3 proteins one per entry, DNA excluded. The ten top clones account for roughly 19%, within a sample of 60,000 or so distinct CDR3 sequences. Material: memory CD8+ T cells from blood. These receptors were obtained from a human donor in good health. Some clones in this sample may be carry-over from other donors' samples. Each CDR3 is given with its conserved first and last residue. Clone size is given for some rows only: seen once, a few or many times, or a class if the clone is expanded.

abundance: -
j_gene: TRBJ2-7
v_gene: TRBV29-1
CDR3aa: CSVESGSGDYEQYF

abundance: -
j_gene: TRBJ2-3
v_gene: TRBV7-8
CDR3aa: CASSSLAGELDTQYF

abundance: -
j_gene: TRBJ2-7
v_gene: TRBV13
CDR3aa: CASSALTGDYEQYF

abundance: -
j_gene: TRBJ2-7
v_gene: TRBV28
CDR3aa: CASRDRGYEQYF

abundance: -
j_gene: TRBJ2-7
v_gene: TRBV5-5
CDR3aa: CASSLTSGREQYF

abundance: -
j_gene: TRBJ1-1
v_gene: TRBV27
CDR3aa: CASSSSPTRILGQFLETEAFF

abundance: -
j_gene: TRBJ2-1
v_gene: TRBV28
CDR3aa: CASSLGDRVEGEQFF

abundance: -
j_gene: TRBJ2-1
v_gene: TRBV2
CDR3aa: CASSGEGGPTLNNEQFF

abundance: -
j_gene: TRBJ2-7
v_gene: TRBV20-1
CDR3aa: CSARDTGWHEQYF

abundance: -
j_gene: TRBJ2-7
v_gene: TRBV7-8
CDR3aa: CASSYRTSSYEQYF

abundance: -
j_gene: TRBJ1-3
v_gene: TRBV30
CDR3aa: CAWSETGGSGNTIYF

abundance: -
j_gene: TRBJ2-3
v_gene: TRBV6-4
CDR3aa: CASSGGSGSGTDTQYF

abundance: -
j_gene: TRBJ2-5
v_gene: TRBV29-1
CDR3aa: CSVRDPAQETQYF

abundance: -
j_gene: TRBJ1-1
v_gene: TRBV7-9
CDR3aa: CASRPQGFTEAFF

abundance: -
j_gene: TRBJ2-5
v_gene: TRBV18
CDR3aa: CASSPSRLQETQYF

abundance: -
j_gene: TRBJ2-7
v_gene: TRBV20-1
CDR3aa: CSARGGYSSSYEQYF

abundance: -
j_gene: TRBJ1-1
v_gene: TRBV13
CDR3aa: CASSFAGHTEAFF

abundance: -
j_gene: TRBJ2-3
v_gene: TRBV5-6
CDR3aa: CASSKERVSTDTQYF

abundance: -
j_gene: TRBJ2-2
v_gene: TRBV20-1
CDR3aa: CSARENHRGSTVELFF

abundance: -
j_gene: TRBJ2-5
v_gene: TRBV5-1
CDR3aa: CASSQGRGEETQYF

abundance: -
j_gene: TRBJ2-7
v_gene: TRBV4-3
CDR3aa: CASSQTGDEQYF

abundance: -
j_gene: TRBJ2-7
v_gene: TRBV27
CDR3aa: CASSWGRGTYEQYF

abundance: -
j_gene: TRBJ2-2
v_gene: TRBV5-6
CDR3aa: CASSLEGGPTGELFF

abundance: -
j_gene: TRBJ2-2
v_gene: TRBV2
CDR3aa: CASILDRAVDTGELFF

abundance: medium-sized
j_gene: TRBJ2-6
v_gene: TRBV4-2
CDR3aa: CASSQDVDSGANVLTF

abundance: -
j_gene: TRBJ2-1
v_gene: TRBV28
CDR3aa: CASSSVWEIYNEQFF

abundance: medium-sized
j_gene: TRBJ2-1
v_gene: TRBV7-2
CDR3aa: CASGPGQLYNEQFF

abundance: -
j_gene: TRBJ1-2
v_gene: TRBV14
CDR3aa: CASSQDLVGLSAGGYTF

abundance: -
j_gene: TRBJ1-2
v_gene: TRBV4-2
CDR3aa: CASSQERVGNYGYTF

abundance: -
j_gene: TRBJ1-2
v_gene: TRBV29-1
CDR3aa: CSVDDNYGYTF

abundance: -
j_gene: TRBJ1-2
v_gene: TRBV2
CDR3aa: CASSEQGEYGYTF

abundance: -
j_gene: TRBJ2-6
v_gene: TRBV13
CDR3aa: CASSVGGSSGANVLTF

abundance: -
j_gene: TRBJ2-1
v_gene: TRBV10-3
CDR3aa: CAIGTRAEGSYNEQFF

abundance: -
j_gene: TRBJ1-2
v_gene: TRBV10-3
CDR3aa: CAISETTDYYGYTF

abundance: -
j_gene: TRBJ2-1
v_gene: TRBV28
CDR3aa: CASSLGPYNEQFF

abundance: -
j_gene: TRBJ2-7
v_gene: TRBV7-9
CDR3aa: CASSPRLAGVHYEQYF

abundance: -
j_gene: TRBJ2-2
v_gene: TRBV25-1
CDR3aa: CASSDTGIESGELFF

abundance: -
j_gene: TRBJ2-2
v_gene: TRBV6-2/TRBV6-3
CDR3aa: CASSYSKTSENTGELFF